This T cell receptor (beta chain) was sequenced during a study of T cell repertoires in cytomegalovirus infection. General study points: Using cumulative public TCR beta family frequency, the authors identified those who carried CMV together with the relevant HLA.

MiXCR was run by TCRdb on the reads, yielding one entry per CDR3 protein. The sample contains about 280,000 distinct CDR3 sequences, 20% to 25% of which appear only once. V was shortened by 4 bases and J by 6 bases, with 16 bases between the two germline ends. CDR3 length: 15 amino acids. The germline CDR1 and CDR2 sequences are GTSNPN and SVGIG (reference sequence). This clonotype was seen only a few times. Its specificity is unknown. The chain couples TRBV30 to TRBJ1-6; possibly TRBD1 for D (5 bases). The clonotype originates from a human donor in good health (CMV status not recorded). Some clones in this sample may be carry-over from other donors' samples. The sample here was cultured PBMCs, taken from culture after CMV antigen stimulation. The CDR3 coding sequence is TGTGCCTGGATGGGAGGGGATCGGGGTAATTCACCCCTCCACTTT. Its protein is CAWMGGDRGNSPLHF.